Below are 18 T cell receptor beta chains sequenced from a single sample in a study of T cells in Graves' hyperthyroidism and ophthalmopathy. It was RNA transcripts that yielded the amplified TCR beta CDR3 regions. The HTBI primer set was used in a first-round RT-PCR of the TCR CDR3. One entry per CDR3 protein results from TCRdb running MiXCR on the multiplex PCR reads. The sample consists of around 500,000 distinct CDR3 sequences, less than 25% of them appearing once. The sample consisted of blood. These receptors were obtained from a woman aged 70-85 years with Graves' ophthalmopathy.

This clonotype was counted ten times or more. This chain joins TRBV30 and TRBJ1-1; D unresolved. Trimming took off 6 bases at V and 6 bases at J, with 14 bases between the two ends. The CDR3 is made up of 12 amino acids. The germline V gene encodes CDR1 GTSNPN and CDR2 SVGIG (reference sequence). The CDR3 loop is CACHPWKAEAFF. In DNA, the CDR3 is TGTGCCTGTCACCCCTGGAAGGCTGAAGCTTTCTTT.

The rearrangement links TRBV7-3 to TRBJ1-3; 9 bases are a match to TRBD1. Germline-derived CDR1 and CDR2 are SGHTA and FQGTGA. V trimming: 5 bases; J trimming: 4 bases; junction bases outside the gene matches: 6. CDR3 length: 15 amino acids. CDR3 region: CASSPGTGLGNTIYF. The CDR3 bases are TGTGCCAGCAGCCCCGGGACAGGGCTGGGAAACACCATATATTTT.

This clonotype was found many times. V and J are TRBV6-1 and TRBJ2-7; D may be TRBD1 (7 bases). CDR3 length: 12 residues. The V end lost 10 bases, the J end lost 4 bases, and 14 bases lay between the germline ends. Germline V gene lookup returns CDR1 MNHNS and CDR2 SASEGT. The CDR3 region has the DNA TGTGCCACCCTACAGGGGACTTACGAGCAGTACTTC. Amino acid sequence: CATLQGTYEQYF.

This sequence joins TRBV20-1 and TRBJ2-7, with 8 bases fitting TRBD1. J gave up 5 bases and V 6 bases, and 9 bases lay outside the gene matches. Germline-derived CDR1 and CDR2 are DFQATT and SNEGSKA (reference sequence). The CDR3 loop spans 13 amino acids. The CDR3: CSATGQGTNEQYF. CDR3 sequence (DNA): TGCAGTGCCACCGGACAGGGAACCAACGAGCAGTACTTC.

This clonotype was detected a few times. The chain employs TRBV28 and TRBJ2-3, with D possibly being TRBD1 (5 bases). Trimming pared 6 bases from V and 5 bases from J, leaving 15 bases between. Germline lookup yields CDR1 MDHEN and CDR2 SYDVKM. This CDR3 is built from 14 residues. The CDR3 nucleotides are TGTGCCAGCAGCCGACCACCCCAGGGAGATACGCAGTATTTT. It translates to CASSRPPQGDTQYF. Full variable domain (rest looked up from reference TRBV28 and TRBJ2-3): DVKVTQSSRYLVKRTGEKVFLECVQDMDHENMFWYRQDPGLGLRLIYFSYDVKMKEKGDIPEGYSVSREKKERFSLILESASTNQTSMYLCASSRPPQGDTQYFGPGTRLTVL.

The V call is TRBV10-3, the J call TRBJ2-3; 10 bases are a match to TRBD1. The V gene end was trimmed by 4 bases and the J gene end by 1 base; junction bases not matched to a gene: 2. This CDR3 comprises 15 residues. Per germline, CDR1 ENHRY and CDR2 SYGVKD. CDR3 sequence reads: CAISVGTGGTDTQYF. The CDR3, as DNA: TGTGCCATCAGTGTAGGGACAGGGGGCACAGATACGCAGTATTTT.

Many counts were recorded for this clonotype. The V gene is TRBV29-1, the J gene TRBJ2-1, with 8 bases fitting TRBD1. Germline V gives CDR1 SQVTM, CDR2 ANQGSEA. The length of the CDR3 is 14 residues. With V trimmed by 3 bases and J by 6 bases, 7 bases remained unmatched. The CDR3 spells CSVDGPQGGNEQFF. Here the CDR3 DNA reads TGCAGCGTTGATGGTCCACAGGGGGGCAATGAGCAGTTCTTC.

This clonotype was observed a handful of times. The rearrangement links TRBV6-2 or TRBV6-3 to TRBJ2-1, with 8 bases matching TRBD1. The V segment lost 5 bases and the J segment 9 bases; nucleotides outside the gene matches: 12. Looked up from germline, CDR1 is MNHEY and CDR2 is SVGEGT. The CDR3 contains 15 residues. CDR3 coding DNA: TGTGCCAGCAGTAAGTCGACAGGGGCATTTGGTGAGCAGTTCTTC. It yields the protein CASSKSTGAFGEQFF.

This clonotype was recorded a few times. The rearrangement links TRBV20-1 to TRBJ1-1; D unclear. Germline-derived CDR1 and CDR2 are DFQATT and SNEGSKA (reference sequence). V was trimmed by 0 bases and J by 1 base, leaving 18 bases between them. The CDR3 is made up of 17 amino acids. The CDR3: CSARDYGETLKNTEAFF. In DNA form, the CDR3 reads TGCAGTGCTAGAGATTACGGGGAAACCCTCAAGAACACTGAAGCTTTCTTT.

The CDR3: CATSSNDRDAYTF. The CDR3, as DNA: TGTGCCACCAGCAGCAATGACAGGGACGCCTACACCTTC. The chain couples TRBV15 to TRBJ1-2; TRBD1 agrees at 7 bases. Germline values: CDR1 LNHNV, CDR2 YYDKDF (reference sequence). The CDR3 contains 13 residues. Trimming at V came to 3 bases and at J to 10 bases, leaving 8 bases not matched to a gene.

This clonotype appeared a single time. The chain employs TRBV3-1 and TRBJ2-7, with TRBD2 matching over 13 bases. After removal of 4 bases from V and 7 bases from J, the junction contained 10 bases not matched to a gene. Per the germline V gene, CDR1 is LGHDT and CDR2 is YNNKEL (reference sequence). The CDR3 is made up of 16 amino acids. Here the CDR3 DNA reads TGTGCCAGCAGCCCCTCTGGACTAGCGGGAGAGTGGGAGCAGTACTTC. Translation: CASSPSGLAGEWEQYF.

This clonotype was counted at least ten times. The chain joins TRBV6-1 to TRBJ1-1; weak D call: TRBD1 (5 bases). The CDR3 covers 14 residues. Trimming stripped 3 bases from V and 0 bases from J, with 8 bases between. From germline, CDR1 is MNHNS and CDR2 SASEGT. In nucleotides, the CDR3 is TGTGCCAGCAGTGATTGGGGGTTGAACACTGAAGCTTTCTTT. It translates to CASSDWGLNTEAFF.

This clonotype appeared a few times. The chain employs TRBV7-2 and TRBJ2-1; 9 positions match TRBD2. The junction had 8 bases not matched to a gene; V was cut back by 1 base and J by 7 bases. The CDR3 extends over 16 amino acids. Germline CDR1 and CDR2: SGHTA and FQGNSA. As DNA, the CDR3 is TGTGCCAGCAGCTTAGAACGGGCGGGAGGGGTGAATGAGCAGTTCTTC. Amino acids: CASSLERAGGVNEQFF.

J is TRBJ2-2 and V is TRBV5-1; D may be TRBD2 (5 bases). Trimming removed 0 bases from V and 4 bases from J, with 10 bases in between. There are 15 residues in the CDR3. CDR1 and CDR2 from the germline V gene are SGHRS and YFSETQ. CDR3 in amino acids: CASSLATGFTGELFF. In DNA, the CDR3 is TGCGCCAGCAGCTTGGCCACGGGGTTCACCGGGGAGCTGTTTTTT.

The gene calls are TRBV25-1 and TRBJ2-2; 7 bases align to TRBD1. In germline, CDR1 is MGHDK, CDR2 SYGVNS. The CDR3 contains 17 residues. V was pared by 6 bases and J by 0 bases, with 10 bases of the junction left unmatched. This CDR3 is CASRPPLGQANTGELFF. The CDR3 coding sequence is TGTGCCAGCAGGCCTCCCCTTGGACAGGCGAACACCGGGGAGCTGTTTTTT.

The gene calls are TRBV3-1 and TRBJ2-2; D perhaps matches TRBD2 (5 bases). The CDR3 contains 14 residues. The germline V gene encodes CDR1 LGHDT and CDR2 YNNKEL (reference sequence). The V gene lost 5 bases and the J gene lost 6 bases, with 13 bases spanning the gap. The CDR3 is CASSIGVSPGELFF. CDR3 coding DNA: TGTGCCAGCAGCATCGGGGTTTCGCCCGGGGAGCTGTTTTTT. The variable domain in full, completed from reference TRBV3-1 and TRBJ2-2, reads DTAVSQTPKYLVTQMGNDKSIKCEQNLGHDTMYWYKQDSKKFLKIMFSYNNKELIINETVPNRFSPKSPDKAHLNLHINSLELGDSAVYFCASSIGVSPGELFFGEGSRLTVL.

The chain combines TRBV20-1 with TRBJ2-3; 11 positions match TRBD2. The CDR3 sequence is 17 residues long. CDR1 is DFQATT, CDR2 SNEGSKA, per germline (reference sequence). The V gene end was trimmed by 3 bases and the J gene end by 6 bases; junction bases not matched to a gene: 14. The CDR3 spells CSASRIFSGRAIDTQYF. The CDR3 coding sequence is TGCAGTGCTAGTCGAATTTTTAGCGGGAGGGCCATCGATACGCAGTATTTT.

This clonotype has a count of ten or more. The gene calls are TRBV6-4 and TRBJ2-7; a weak D match, TRBD1 (6 bases). Germline-derived CDR1 and CDR2 are MRHNA and SNTAGT. CDR3 length: 15 amino acids. V lost 3 bases and J 0 bases, leaving 12 bases between the germline ends. The CDR3 sequence is CASSEEGGSSYEQYF. CDR3 coding DNA: TGTGCCAGCAGTGAAGAAGGGGGAAGCTCCTACGAGCAGTACTTC.